The next 24 T cell receptor beta chains were all read from a single sample in a study of Tregs in tolerant kidney transplant recipients. Sequencing used immunoSEQ multiplex PCR; TCRdb keeps in-frame clones, though not all of them. The sample has some 5,800 clones. Related graft donors supplied nonmyeloablative bone marrow transplants, and mixed chimerism was transient. This sample comprised CD8+ T cells from blood (PBMCs), obtained 12 months after the transplant. The receptor set was obtained from a human patient who received a combined kidney and bone marrow transplant. The T cells may come from the graft donor.

CDR3 region: CSAGGTGNPYEQYF. CDR3 DNA, as far as it was read: TGCAGTGCTGGCGGGACTGGAAACCCTTACGAG. This sequence joins TRBV20-1 and TRBJ2-7; perhaps TRBD2 as D (6 bases). From the germline J gene comes the end of the CDR3, since the read stops 3 residues before it. The CDR3 sequence is 14 residues long. The germline CDR1 and CDR2 sequences are DFQATT and SNEGSKA (reference sequence). The ends were cut back, 5 bases at V and 4 bases at J, with 18 bases in the middle.

As to this clone: The read ends 3 residues before the CDR3 terminus; that terminus is restored from the germline J gene. The V gene is TRBV19, the J gene TRBJ2-1, with 9 bases that match TRBD2. Germline V CDR1 and CDR2: LNHDA, SQIVND (reference sequence). Trimming cost V 2 bases and J 8 bases; bases outside gene matches: 7. The CDR3 totals 15 residues. CDR3 loop: CASSILAGSIHEQFF. The sequenced CDR3 bases are TGTGCCAGTAGTATACTAGCGGGAAGCATCCATGAG.

A note on this clone: The sequenced fragment ends 3 residues before the CDR3 boundary, so the rest is inferred from the germline J gene. This rearrangement joins TRBV7-3 to TRBJ2-7; maybe TRBD2 (6 bases). Germline values: CDR1 SGHTA, CDR2 FQGTGA. CDR3 length: 14 amino acids. V lost 4 bases to trimming and J lost 0 bases, with 10 bases between them. CDR3 DNA, as far as it was read: TGTGCCAGCAGCTCGGGACTCCCCTCCTACGAG. Translation gives CASSSGLPSYE. The complete CDR3 protein is CASSSGLPSYEQYF.

Comment on this clone: The read finishes 3 residues shy of the CDR3 end, and the germline J gene is used to complete it. This chain uses TRBV9 with TRBJ2-1, with 8 bases matching TRBD2. The germline CDR1 and CDR2 sequences are SGDLS and YYNGEE. The junction had 4 bases not matched to a gene; V was cut back by 0 bases and J by 2 bases. This CDR3 comprises 16 residues. CDR3 DNA, as far as it was read: TGTGCCAGCAGCGTAGAGGGACTAGTCACCTACAATGAG. It is translated as CASSVEGLVTYNE. The whole CDR3 protein reads CASSVEGLVTYNEQFF. Full variable domain (rest looked up from reference TRBV9 and TRBJ2-1): DSGVTQTPKHLITATGQRVTLRCSPRSGDLSVYWYQQSLDQGLQFLIQYYNGEERAKGNILERFSAQQFPDLHSELNLSSLELGDSALYFCASSVEGLVTYNEQFFGPGTRLTVL.

Details on this clone: The read terminates 3 residues before the CDR3 end, so the remaining end is supplied by the germline J gene. The chain links TRBV28 to TRBJ1-1; 9 nucleotides align to TRBD1. The CDR3 loop spans 13 amino acids. Germline CDR1 reads MDHEN; CDR2 reads SYDVKM. The chain's CDR3 is CASRAGTGLEAFF. The sequenced part of the CDR3 DNA is TGTGCCAGCAGAGCCGGGACAGGGCTCGAA.

In the case of this clone: The read stops 3 residues short of the end of the CDR3; the missing end is completed from the germline J gene. This chain links TRBV20-1 with TRBJ2-7; a weak D match, TRBD2 (5 bases). The V end lost 3 bases, the J end lost 2 bases, and 11 bases lay between the germline ends. The germline V gene has CDR1 DFQATT and CDR2 SNEGSKA (reference sequence). The CDR3 is 13 residues long. The DNA read from the CDR3 is TGCAGTGCTAGCGCACAGACTACCTACGAG. Residues: CSASAQTTYE. The whole CDR3 protein reads CSASAQTTYEQYF.

Regarding this clone: The read finishes 3 residues shy of the CDR3 end, and the germline J gene is used to complete it. The chain employs TRBV7-9 and TRBJ2-7; the D is unclear. There are 11 residues in the CDR3. Germline lookup yields CDR1 SEHNR and CDR2 FQNEAQ (reference sequence). With 5 bases removed from V and 6 bases from J, the gap between germline ends came to 8 bases. Here the CDR3 reads CASSPGFEQYF. The CDR3 bases that were read are TGTGCCAGCAGCCCCGGGTTCGAG.

A remark on this clone: Coverage ceases 3 residues before the CDR3 finishes, and the germline J gene fills in the end. The chain recombines TRBV4-1 with TRBJ2-1; D perhaps matches TRBD2 (5 bases). Germline values: CDR1 MGHRA, CDR2 YSYEKL. Trimming removed 2 bases at V and 9 bases at J, with 17 bases between. The CDR3 extends over 15 amino acids. The CDR3 DNA, read in part, is TGCGCCAGCAGCCAATCCCCCCGGGGTTTCGTTGAG. Its protein is CASSQSPRGFVE. The whole CDR3 reads CASSQSPRGFVEQFF.

Comments on this clone: The CDR3 goes on 3 residues after the read ends, and that part is filled in from the germline J gene. J is TRBJ1-5 and V is TRBV28; D is possibly TRBD1 (5 bases). V was cut by 3 bases and J by 3 bases, with 9 bases left in between. This CDR3 contains 14 residues. The germline CDR1 and CDR2 sequences are MDHEN and SYDVKM. The CDR3 bases that were read are TGTGCCAGCAGTTTGGGGGGGGTCAATCAGCCC. Translated, it gives CASSLGGVNQP. The entire CDR3 protein is CASSLGGVNQPQHF. Together with reference TRBV28 and TRBJ1-5, the CDR3 gives the full variable domain: DVKVTQSSRYLVKRTGEKVFLECVQDMDHENMFWYRQDPGLGLRLIYFSYDVKMKEKGDIPEGYSVSREKKERFSLILESASTNQTSMYLCASSLGGVNQPQHFGDGTRLSIL.

Concerning this clone itself: With the read ending 3 residues before the CDR3 end, the germline J gene is used to fill in that end. V and J are TRBV5-6 and TRBJ2-7; a weak D match, TRBD1 (6 bases). V lost 1 base to trimming and J lost 2 bases, with 13 bases between them. Germline-derived CDR1 and CDR2 are SGHDT and YYEEEE. CDR3 length: 15 residues. The CDR3 bases that were read are TGTGCCAGCAGCTTGATTGGGCAGGGGACCTACGAG. Amino acid sequence: CASSLIGQGTYE. The CDR3 reads in full as CASSLIGQGTYEQYF.

On this clone: Sequencing ends 3 residues short of the CDR3 end; the germline J gene provides the rest. V gene TRBV19 combines with J gene TRBJ2-3; a possible D gene is TRBD1 (6 bases). V dropped 0 bases and J dropped 4 bases, with 17 bases sitting between them. This CDR3 has 17 amino acids. Germline V gene sequence: CDR1 LNHDA, CDR2 SQIVND (reference sequence). The CDR3 loop reads CASSIDQGRGFPDTQYF. CDR3 bases read: TGTGCCAGTAGTATAGATCAAGGCAGGGGATTTCCAGATACG.

About this clone: The read is 3 residues too short to cover the CDR3 end, so that end is filled in from the germline J gene. The rearrangement joins TRBV20-1 to TRBJ2-1; 7 bases match TRBD2. V gave up 0 bases and J gave up 0 bases; unmatched junction bases: 2. The CDR3 extends over 15 amino acids. Per germline, CDR1 DFQATT and CDR2 SNEGSKA (reference sequence). CDR3 sequence reads: CSAREERGSYNEQFF. CDR3 bases read: TGCAGTGCTAGAGAGGAGCGGGGCTCCTACAATGAG.

CDR3 in amino acids: CASSQDRGGAKNIQYF. The sequenced part of the CDR3 DNA is TGCGCCAGCAGCCAAGATCGGGGGGGAGCCAAAAACATT. This rearrangement joins TRBV4-1 to TRBJ2-4; 8 bases line up with TRBD2. With the read ending 3 residues before the CDR3 end, the germline J gene is used to fill in that end. The V gene's germline CDR1 is MGHRA and CDR2 YSYEKL. The CDR3 loop spans 16 amino acids. The trim removed 0 bases at V and 0 bases at J, leaving 1 base unmatched.

Note on this clone: The read ends 3 residues early relative to the CDR3; the germline J gene fills the gap. J is TRBJ2-2 and V is TRBV10-3; unclear D gene. V lost 0 bases, J lost 3 bases, and 5 bases lay in between. The CDR3 contains 14 residues. The germline CDR1 and CDR2 sequences are ENHRY and SYGVKD. The CDR3: CAISESDYTGELFF. The sequenced part of the CDR3 DNA is TGTGCCATCAGTGAGTCCGACTACACCGGGGAG.

Remarks on this clone: Sequencing ends 3 residues short of the CDR3 end; the germline J gene provides the rest. The rearrangement links TRBV20-1 to TRBJ2-6; possible D gene TRBD1, 6 bases. V was pared by 4 bases and J by 0 bases, with 19 bases between. CDR1 DFQATT and CDR2 SNEGSKA come from the germline V gene (reference sequence). The CDR3 loop spans 18 amino acids. This chain's CDR3 is CSATLIPTGSSGANVLTF. The CDR3 DNA, read in part, is TGCAGTGCTACCCTCATCCCCACAGGGTCCTCTGGGGCCAACGTC.

A remark on this clone: The read terminates 3 residues before the CDR3 end, so the remaining end is supplied by the germline J gene. V and J are TRBV5-1 and TRBJ2-7; D is possibly TRBD1 (6 bases). The V end lost 2 bases, the J end lost 5 bases, and 17 bases lay between the germline ends. The germline V gene encodes CDR1 SGHRS and CDR2 YFSETQ. There are 15 residues in the CDR3. The sequenced CDR3 bases are TGCGCCAGCAGCTTCCCTCCGACAGGAACAAACGAG. This codes for CASSFPPTGTNE. The CDR3 in full is CASSFPPTGTNEQYF.

In terms of frequency, this clone is medium-sized. The CDR3 end falls 3 residues outside the read, so it is completed with the germline J gene. This chain joins TRBV7-6 and TRBJ2-3; 11 nucleotides agree with TRBD2. The CDR3 has 16 amino acids. After removal of 6 bases from V and 0 bases from J, the junction contained 5 bases not matched to a gene. The germline V gene encodes CDR1 SGHVS and CDR2 FNYEAQ. CDR3 in amino acids: CASRQTSGGSTDTQYF. The covered CDR3 bases are TGTGCCAGCAGGCAAACTAGCGGGGGTAGCACAGATACG.

Comment on this clone: From the germline J gene comes the end of the CDR3, since the read stops 3 residues before it. This chain connects TRBV5-4 to TRBJ1-1; D is possibly TRBD1 (6 bases). V dropped 4 bases and J dropped 2 bases, with 15 bases sitting between them. Germline lookup yields CDR1 SGHNT and CDR2 YYREEE (reference sequence). The length of the CDR3 is 15 residues. CDR3 sequence reads: CASSPPGTLNTEAFF. The DNA read from the CDR3 is TGTGCCAGCAGCCCGCCCGGGACACTCAACACTGAA.

In the case of this clone: The read terminates 3 residues before the CDR3 end, so the remaining end is supplied by the germline J gene. The V call is TRBV30, the J call TRBJ1-2; no reliable D call. V was shortened by 2 bases and J by 6 bases, with 10 bases between the two germline ends. This CDR3 is built from 12 residues. Germline CDR1 GTSNPN, CDR2 SVGIG (reference sequence). The DNA read from the CDR3 is TGTGCCTGGAGTCACGGTTTGGATGGC. Its translation: CAWSHGLDG. Given in full, the CDR3 is CAWSHGLDGYTF.

Worth noting for this clone: The read terminates 3 residues before the CDR3 end, so the remaining end is supplied by the germline J gene. This chain links TRBV20-1 with TRBJ1-1; TRBD1 aligns across 8 bases. The CDR3 totals 14 residues. Per germline, CDR1 DFQATT and CDR2 SNEGSKA (reference sequence). Germline trimming cut 6 bases from V and 4 bases from J; bases unmatched to any gene: 10. CDR3 bases read: TGCAGTGCCAGGACAGGGACCTGGAGCACTGAA. The encoded protein is CSARTGTWSTE. The CDR3 in its entirety is CSARTGTWSTEAFF.

In regard to this clone: The observed sequence ends 3 residues before the CDR3 terminus, with the missing tail filled in from the germline J gene. J is TRBJ2-3 and V is TRBV20-1; possibly TRBD1 for D (6 bases). The V gene's germline CDR1 is DFQATT and CDR2 SNEGSKA (reference sequence). This CDR3 is 13 amino acids long. CDR3 bases read: TGCAGGGTACAGGGAATTGGCACAGATACG. It is translated as CRVQGIGTDT. The whole CDR3 sequence is CRVQGIGTDTQYF.

Remarks on this clone: The CDR3 end falls 3 residues outside the read, so it is completed with the germline J gene. The rearrangement joins TRBV7-9 to TRBJ2-1; 8 nucleotides match TRBD1. The CDR3 length is 14 residues. The trim removed 2 bases at V and 9 bases at J, leaving 6 bases unmatched. Germline assignment: CDR1 SEHNR and CDR2 FQNEAQ (reference sequence). The sequenced part of the CDR3 DNA is TGTGCCAGCAGCTTAAGCAGGGGGCTTTCTGAG. This codes for CASSLSRGLSE. The CDR3 in its entirety is CASSLSRGLSEQFF.

On this clone: The CDR3 end is not reached by the read, which stops 3 residues before it; the germline J gene fills it in. The V call is TRBV7-3, the J call TRBJ2-6, with D maybe TRBD1 (6 bases). V was shortened by 3 bases and J by 3 bases, with 15 bases between the two germline ends. The CDR3 spans 17 residues. Germline CDR1 is SGHTA and CDR2 is FQGTGA. The CDR3 reads CASSFAGGLSGANVLTF. The CDR3 DNA, read in part, is TGTGCCAGCAGCTTTGCTGGGGGCCTAAGTGGGGCCAACGTC.

In regard to this clone: The read comes to an end 3 residues before the CDR3 does, leaving the germline J gene to fill in the end. The chain recombines TRBV7-2 with TRBJ2-7; D uncertain. V was pared by 1 base and J by 3 bases, with 4 bases between. The CDR3 has 12 residues. CDR1 and CDR2 from the germline V gene are SGHTA and FQGNSA. This CDR3 reads CASSLGSYEQYF. The sequenced CDR3 bases are TGTGCCAGCAGCTTAGGTAGCTACGAG.